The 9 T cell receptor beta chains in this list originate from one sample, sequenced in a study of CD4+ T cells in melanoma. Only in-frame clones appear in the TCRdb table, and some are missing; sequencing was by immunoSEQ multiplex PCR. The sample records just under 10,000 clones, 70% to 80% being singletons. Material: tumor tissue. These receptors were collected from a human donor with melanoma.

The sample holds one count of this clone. CDR3 sequence (DNA): TGCGCCAGCAGCGAAACTAGCACTCTCTACAATGAGCAGTTCTTC. It encodes CASSETSTLYNEQFF. This chain links TRBV5-1 with TRBJ2-1; D possibly corresponds to TRBD2 (6 bases). Looked up from germline, CDR1 is SGHRS and CDR2 is YFSETQ. Trimming took 4 bases from V and 3 from J, leaving 14 bases between them. The CDR3 consists of 15 residues.

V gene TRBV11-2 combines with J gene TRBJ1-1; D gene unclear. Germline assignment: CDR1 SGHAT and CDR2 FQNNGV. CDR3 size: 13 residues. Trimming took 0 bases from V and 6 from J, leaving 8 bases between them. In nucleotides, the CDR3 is TGTGCCAGCAGCTTAGATCTAGGGTCTGAAGCTTTCTTT. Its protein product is CASSLDLGSEAFF.

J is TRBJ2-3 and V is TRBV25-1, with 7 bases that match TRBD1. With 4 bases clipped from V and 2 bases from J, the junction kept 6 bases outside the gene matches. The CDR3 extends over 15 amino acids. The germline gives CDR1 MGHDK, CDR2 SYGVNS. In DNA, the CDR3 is TGTGCCAGCAGTGGACAGGGCTTGTACACAGATACGCAGTATTTT. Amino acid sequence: CASSGQGLYTDTQYF.

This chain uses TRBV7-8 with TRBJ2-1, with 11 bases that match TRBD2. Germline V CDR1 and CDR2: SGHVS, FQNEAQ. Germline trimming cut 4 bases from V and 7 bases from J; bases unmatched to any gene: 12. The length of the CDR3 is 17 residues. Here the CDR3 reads CASSSNPGLADKNEQFF. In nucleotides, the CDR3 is TGTGCCAGCAGCTCCAACCCGGGACTAGCGGATAAAAATGAGCAGTTCTTC. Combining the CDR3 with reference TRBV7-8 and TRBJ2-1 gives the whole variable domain GAGVSQSPRYKVAKRGQDVALRCDPISGHVSLFWYQQALGQGPEFLTYFQNEAQLDKSGLPSDRFFAERPEGSVSTLKIQRTQQEDSAVYLCASSSNPGLADKNEQFFGPGTRLTVL.

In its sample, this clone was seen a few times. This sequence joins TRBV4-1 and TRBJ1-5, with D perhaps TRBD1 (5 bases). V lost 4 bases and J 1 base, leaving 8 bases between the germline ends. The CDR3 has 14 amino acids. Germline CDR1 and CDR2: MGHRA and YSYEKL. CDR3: CASSPGYSNQPQHF. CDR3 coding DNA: TGCGCCAGCAGCCCAGGGTACAGCAATCAGCCCCAGCATTTT.

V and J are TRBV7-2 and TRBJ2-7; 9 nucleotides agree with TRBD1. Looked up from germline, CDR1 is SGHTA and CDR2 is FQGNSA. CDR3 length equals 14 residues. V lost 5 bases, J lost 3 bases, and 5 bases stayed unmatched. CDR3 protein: CASSPGTGFYEQYF. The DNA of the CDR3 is TGTGCCAGCAGCCCCGGGACAGGGTTCTACGAGCAGTACTTC.

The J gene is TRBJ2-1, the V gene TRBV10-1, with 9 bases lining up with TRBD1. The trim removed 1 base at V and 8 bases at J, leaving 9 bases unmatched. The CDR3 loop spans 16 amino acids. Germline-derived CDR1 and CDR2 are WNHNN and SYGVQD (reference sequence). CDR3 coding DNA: TGCGCCAGCAGTGAGTATGGCCGGACAGGGGCCGATGAGCAGTTCTTC. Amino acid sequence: CASSEYGRTGADEQFF.

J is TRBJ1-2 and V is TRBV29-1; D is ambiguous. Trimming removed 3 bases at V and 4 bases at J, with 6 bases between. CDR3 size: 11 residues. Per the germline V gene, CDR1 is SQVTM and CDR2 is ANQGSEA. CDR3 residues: CSVELGYGYTF. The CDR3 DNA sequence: TGCAGCGTTGAGTTGGGCTATGGCTACACCTTC.

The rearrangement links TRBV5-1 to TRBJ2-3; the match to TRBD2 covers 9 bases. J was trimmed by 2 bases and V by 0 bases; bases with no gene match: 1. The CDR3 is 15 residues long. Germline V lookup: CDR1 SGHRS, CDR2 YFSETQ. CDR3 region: CASSLERGDTDTQYF. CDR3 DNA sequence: TGCGCCAGCAGCTTGGAGCGGGGGGACACAGATACGCAGTATTTT.